The 9 T cell receptor beta chains listed next were all sequenced from one sample in a study of T cell responses to AZD1222 COVID-19 vaccine. Libraries were prepared by immunoSEQ multiplex PCR; TCRdb keeps only in-frame clonotypes and omits some of them. Counted here are 160,000 or so clones, 90% occurring once; the ten biggest clones make up around 1.9%. The material sequenced was peripheral blood, taken on day 0 of AZD1222 vaccination. Receptor source: an adult in good health.

This chain connects TRBV6-5 to TRBJ1-1; D gene ambiguous. The length of the CDR3 is 15 residues. Trimming shortened V by 0 bases and J by 0 bases, and 8 bases separated the two germline ends. CDR1 is MNHEY and CDR2 is SVGAGI in the germline V gene. CDR3 loop: CASSYSSSMNTEAFF. The CDR3 DNA is TGTGCCAGCAGTTACTCGAGCAGTATGAACACTGAAGCTTTCTTT.

This chain links TRBV4-1 with TRBJ2-5; D gene uncertain. The CDR3 runs 13 residues. The ends were cut back, 0 bases at V and 5 bases at J, with 7 bases in the middle. Germline-derived CDR1 and CDR2 are MGHRA and YSYEKL. The CDR3 nucleotides read TGCGCCAGCAGCCAAGACCCCTCGGAGACCCAGTACTTC. It translates to CASSQDPSETQYF.

V and J are TRBV28 and TRBJ2-1; 8 positions agree with TRBD2. The CDR3 runs to 17 residues. The V gene's germline CDR1 is MDHEN and CDR2 SYDVKM. V gave up 2 bases and J gave up 7 bases; unmatched junction bases: 13. The CDR3 reads CASSLVSGLAGFNEQFF. Written as DNA, the CDR3 is TGTGCCAGCAGTTTAGTCTCGGGTCTAGCGGGCTTTAATGAGCAGTTCTTC.

The V call is TRBV5-5, the J call TRBJ1-2; D may be TRBD1 (6 bases). CDR1 and CDR2 (germline): SGHKS, YYEKEE (reference sequence). This CDR3 spans 13 amino acids. Trimming took 3 bases from V and 2 from J, leaving 8 bases between them. For the CDR3, the DNA is TGTGCCAGCAGCTCAGGACAGAACTATGGCTACACCTTC. Amino acid sequence: CASSSGQNYGYTF.

The rearrangement uses TRBV2 and TRBJ2-7, with 8 bases that match TRBD1. V shed 4 bases, J shed 6 bases, and the junction held 14 bases outside the gene matches. CDR1 and CDR2 from the germline V gene are SNHLY and FYNNEI. The CDR3 is 16 residues long. CDR3 nucleotides: TGTGCCAGCAGTGGGGGGACAGGATTATCTTATGGCGAGCAGTACTTC. Protein product: CASSGGTGLSYGEQYF.

Here the CDR3 reads CASSQDPLRGGPLSNEQFF. The DNA for the CDR3 is TGCGCCAGCAGCCAAGACCCCCTTAGGGGAGGGCCCCTGAGCAATGAGCAGTTCTTC. This chain links TRBV4-1 with TRBJ2-1; 7 nucleotides align to TRBD2. The CDR3 length is 19 residues. The J segment lost 6 bases and the V segment lost 0 bases, leaving 17 bases of the junction unmatched. In germline, CDR1 is MGHRA, CDR2 YSYEKL.

The chain joins TRBV6-5 to TRBJ2-5, with 12 bases that match TRBD2. V lost 6 bases and J lost 4; bases outside the gene matches: 3. The CDR3 has 14 amino acids. Germline V gene lookup returns CDR1 MNHEY and CDR2 SVGAGI. The CDR3 loop is CASRLAGGVETQYF. The CDR3 DNA reads TGTGCCAGCAGACTAGCGGGAGGTGTAGAGACCCAGTACTTC.

This chain uses TRBV18 with TRBJ2-7; D gene uncertain. CDR3 size: 11 residues. CDR1 and CDR2 from the germline V gene are KGHSH and LQKENI. Trimming cost V 3 bases and J 3 bases, with 3 bases left between them. CDR3 amino acids: CASSPLYEQYF. CDR3 bases: TGTGCCAGCTCACCCCTCTACGAGCAGTACTTC.

The chain links TRBV4-3 to TRBJ2-3; 9 bases align to TRBD2. The germline CDR1 and CDR2 sequences are LGHNA and YSLEER. The CDR3 runs to 16 residues. J was trimmed by 7 bases and V by 4 bases; bases with no gene match: 12. The DNA of the CDR3 is TGCGCCAGCAGCCCCGTTCGGCTAGCGGGGAGGAATACGCAGTATTTT. Protein product: CASSPVRLAGRNTQYF.